This TCR beta chain derives from a study of PD-1 blockade in classical Hodgkin lymphoma. Study-level points and caveats: Nothing has yet pinned down what causes the repertoire differences, possibly disease activity or prior therapy.

Regarding this clone: What it recognizes is unknown.

Per the germline V gene, CDR1 is MNHEY and CDR2 is SVGAGI. This CDR3 has 14 residues. V was cut by 3 bases and J by 7 bases, with 14 bases left in between. Sequenced by immunoSEQ multiplex PCR; TCRdb stores in-frame clones only, minus some. The repertoire holds roughly 70,000 clones, with over 90% as singletons. Sample time point: newly diagnosed, previously untreated cHL patient sample. Comparison used PBMCs from newly diagnosed, untreated classical Hodgkin lymphoma. The source is a human donor with classical Hodgkin lymphoma. Input material: peripheral blood mononuclear cells (PBMCs). The chain carries TRBV6-5 and TRBJ2-3, with D tentatively TRBD1 (6 bases). The CDR3 region is CASSYRAGEYTQYF. The CDR3 DNA is TGTGCCAGCAGTTATAGAGCAGGGGAATATACGCAGTATTTT.